This T cell receptor (beta chain) was profiled in a study of molecular identifiers for immune sequencing clone quantification. Sorting isolated naive CD8 T cells as CD8+CD4-CCR7+CD45RA+ events. On this clonotype: A much larger clone is a single base away; this may be a read error.

Preparation of the bulk TCR libraries relied on previously described methods and listed TCR primers. Using its own MiXCR run on the PCR reads, TCRdb lists one record per CDR3 protein. Here the sample spans more than 550,000 distinct CDR3 sequences, roughly 27% being singletons. Sample: naive CD8+ T cells from blood, with Jurkat cell RNA spiked in. The subset is: FACS-sorted CD8+CD4-CCR7+CD45RA+ naive T cells. The clonotype originates from a human donor in good health. Some libraries in this study had Jurkat cell RNA spiked in.

The CDR3 DNA reads TGCAGTGCCCCGCTACAGGGGGGGACCTACGAGCAGTACTTC. Amino acid sequence: CSAPLQGGTYEQYF. The chain is built from TRBV20-1 and TRBJ2-7; the D gene is possibly TRBD1 (8 bases). The CDR3 runs to 14 residues. The V gene's germline CDR1 is DFQATT and CDR2 SNEGSKA (reference sequence). With 6 bases removed from V and 2 bases from J, the gap between germline ends came to 17 bases.